A selection of T cell receptor beta chains follows, all from one sample in a study of blood T cell repertoires in COVID-19. This table comes from immunoSEQ multiplex PCR, and its TCRdb copy is limited to in-frame clones, with some not included. In the table there are hundreds of thousands of clones, over 70% of which are singletons. What was sequenced was peripheral blood. The receptors here all came from a human donor in a cohort sampled during active COVID-19. Each CDR3 is given with its conserved first and last residue. The D gene is left open where the match is weak. Clone sizes are given selectively: once, few, many, or a class where the clone is expanded.

clone size | J gene | V gene | D gene | CDR3 length | CDR3 DNA | CDR3 protein
- | TRBJ2-2 | TRBV3-1/TRBV3-2 | TRBD1 | 16 | TGTGCCAGCAGTCACGGACAGGGGCGGAACACCGGGGAGCTGTTTTTT | CASSHGQGRNTGELFF
- | TRBJ2-1 | TRBV29-1 | - | 13 | TGCAGCGTTGAAACGGGAGCTCATAATGAGCAGTTCTTC | CSVETGAHNEQFF
- | TRBJ2-7 | TRBV3-1/TRBV3-2 | - | 14 | TGTGCCAGCACCCTGGGGGCCTCCTCCTACGAGCAGTACTTC | CASTLGASSYEQYF
- | TRBJ1-1 | TRBV5-6 | - | 12 | TGTGCCAGCAGCTTGGGGAGAGTGGAAGCTTTCTTT | CASSLGRVEAFF
- | TRBJ2-7 | TRBV7-9 | - | 13 | TGTGCCAGCAGCTTAGCCGACAGATACGAGCAGTACTTC | CASSLADRYEQYF
few | TRBJ2-7 | TRBV3-1/TRBV3-2 | - | 13 | TGTGCCAGCAGCCAAGTCAGGTCGCACGAGCAGTACTTC | CASSQVRSHEQYF
- | TRBJ1-1 | TRBV27 | TRBD1 | 15 | TGTGCCAGTACCGGGCAGGGGGCCCGGAACACTGAAGCTTTCTTT | CASTGQGARNTEAFF
few | TRBJ2-2 | TRBV28 | - | 14 | TGTGCCAGCAGTTTCTACCCGAACACCGGGGAGCTGTTTTTT | CASSFYPNTGELFF
- | TRBJ2-5 | TRBV28 | - | 13 | TGTGCCACGAGGGTGGATCCTCGAGAGACCCAGTACTTC | CATRVDPRETQYF
- | TRBJ1-1 | TRBV19 | TRBD1 | 13 | TGTGCCACCCAGACAGGGGGAAACACTGAAGCTTTCTTT | CATQTGGNTEAFF
- | TRBJ1-1 | TRBV2 | - | 15 | TGTGCCAGCAGTGGATTTCGAACAGGTGGTGTTGAAGCTTTCTTT | CASSGFRTGGVEAFF
- | TRBJ2-7 | TRBV29-1 | - | 13 | TGCAGCGTTGAAACAGGGCCCCCCTACGAGCAGTACTTC | CSVETGPPYEQYF
- | TRBJ2-7 | TRBV23-1 | - | 13 | TGCGCCAGCAGTCGGCGGGACGGATACGAGCAGTACTTC | CASSRRDGYEQYF
once | TRBJ2-1 | TRBV24-1 | TRBD1 | 15 | TGTGCCACCAGTGATCGACAGGGGGCGCACAATGAGCAGTTCTTC | CATSDRQGAHNEQFF
- | TRBJ2-2 | TRBV7-2 | - | 16 | TGTGCCAGCAGCGCCTATATCGGACTGAACACCGGGGAGCTGTTTTTT | CASSAYIGLNTGELFF
- | TRBJ2-5 | TRBV11-2 | - | 14 | TGTGCCAGCAGCCCAGGTCCCCGACGGGAGACCCAGTACTTC | CASSPGPRRETQYF
- | TRBJ2-1 | TRBV7-9 | TRBD2 | 16 | TGTGCCAGCGGCCGCCCCACTAGCGGGACTGGGAATGAGCAGTTCTTC | CASGRPTSGTGNEQFF
- | TRBJ2-1 | TRBV5-1 | TRBD2 | 20 | TGCGCCAGCAGCCTGGGCGGGTCTACTAGCGGGAGAGGGCCCTACAATGAGCAGTTCTTC | CASSLGGSTSGRGPYNEQFF
- | TRBJ2-7 | TRBV2 | TRBD2 | 13 | TGTGCCAGCAGTGTGAGTAGCGGGGTAGAGCAGTACTTC | CASSVSSGVEQYF
- | TRBJ1-2 | TRBV9 | - | 14 | TGTGCCAGCAGCGTAGCAGGGCCATTTGTTGGCTACACCTTC | CASSVAGPFVGYTF
- | TRBJ1-2 | TRBV27 | - | 15 | TGTGCCAGCAGTTTCACCCCAGGGGCCCTCTATGGCTACACCTTC | CASSFTPGALYGYTF
few | TRBJ2-3 | TRBV4-3 | TRBD2 | 16 | TGCGCCAGCAGCCAAGATCTAGCGGGGGGGCCAGATACGCAGTATTTT | CASSQDLAGGPDTQYF
- | TRBJ1-2 | TRBV28 | - | 15 | TGTGCCAGCAGTTTTTCATTCGGGATTCTCTATGGCTACACCTTC | CASSFSFGILYGYTF
- | TRBJ2-7 | TRBV7-8 | - | 14 | TGTGCCAGCAGCTTAGAAGAGGGTTCGAACGAGCAGTACTTC | CASSLEEGSNEQYF
- | TRBJ1-5 | TRBV4-2 | - | 17 | TGTGCCAGCAGCCAAGTCGGCGGGGCAAATAGCAATCAGCCCCAGCATTTT | CASSQVGGANSNQPQHF
few | TRBJ2-7 | TRBV21-1 | - | 13 | TGTGCCAGCAGCAAAGTTCTGGCCCACGAGCAGTACTTC | CASSKVLAHEQYF
- | TRBJ1-2 | TRBV5-5 | TRBD1 | 14 | TGTGCCAGCAGCTCCACGACAGGGCCTAATAGTTATACCTTC | CASSSTTGPNSYTF
- | TRBJ2-5 | TRBV7-2 | TRBD2 | 15 | TGTGCCAGCAGCAGAGGACTAGCGGGGCAAGAGACCCAGTACTTC | CASSRGLAGQETQYF